This TCR beta chain was sequenced in a study of shared clonotypes between healthy human individuals (dated by TCRdb to 2020 to 2021). Regarding the research as a whole: A couple of women and three men aged 18 to 49 years were included in the cohort. To increase sequencing depth and limit assay-specific biases, different laboratories used diverse techniques to prepare libraries and sequence TCR repertoires. For each donor, CD4 naive and CD4 memory were each run on three plates, CD8 naive on two plates, and CD8 memory on one plate. Between about 0.9 and 8.9 billion PBMCs per donor were obtained by leukapheresis. To estimate repertoire size and how much clonotypes are shared between individuals, the study performed deep sequencing of blood TCR repertoires from about 5 healthy adults.

What the research found in general, with its limitations: Clonotypes shared by all four sorted-subset donors showed higher generation probabilities than non-shared clonotypes. Sampling was restricted to blood, and TCR repertoires in tissues likely differ from the TCR repertoires found in blood. Naive subsets generally had larger estimated clonotype richness than memory subsets did. Incomplete sequencing was indicated by rarefaction of sorted-subset datasets, despite the large sequencing depth. Approximately 5% of naive CD4, around 3.5% of naive CD8, 2% to 2.5% of memory CD4, and over 0.35% of memory CD8 clonotypes were shared across several donors. Because the study included a small number of donors, the genetic and exposure-history diversity represented was limited. Pairwise subsampling led to the expectation that sequencing depth would affect the degree of clonotype sharing among donors.

The donors were healthy, HIV-negative adults with no recently reported acute infections or vaccinations. Every donor was a Caucasian adult residing in Nashville, Tennessee, USA. CD4+ T cells were enriched by magnetic negative selection, after which naive cells were positively selected on CD45RA and the negative fraction was taken as the memory subset. After blood collection by leukapheresis, PBMCs were isolated using Ficoll-Histopaque density gradient centrifugation and then cryopreserved in the vapor phase of liquid nitrogen. Purity and quantity of every magnetically sorted T cell population were checked by analytical flow cytometry. Genomic DNA was isolated from each sorted fraction and quantified by UV absorbance on a Nanodrop 2000c. The CDR3, cysteine through phenylalanine, is 16 amino acids long. The entry retains the CDR3 DNA only, 48 bases that are in frame from base 1. V drops 2 bases and J drops 1 base, leaving 14 bases in between. Per the germline V gene (reference sequence), LNHDA is the CDR1 and SQIVND is the CDR2.

Using the deep immunoSEQ assay, TCR CDR3 regions were amplified from genomic DNA by multiplex PCR. Extracted genomic DNA from each cell subset was distributed evenly across all wells of several immunoSEQ 96-well plates, and each plate was treated as a replicate. For sorted subsets, approximately 210 ng genomic DNA, equal to some 28,000 T cell genomes, was loaded into each replicate PCR. Purified libraries were measured with a Qubit 3.0 fluorometer, size-checked on a Bioanalyzer 2100, and measured again with the KAPA Library Quantification kit. Every immunoSEQ 96-well plate was sequenced on a separate single-read 150-cycle Illumina NextSeq 550 flow cell. In the authors' own workflow: The immunoSEQ output contained only junctional sequences without quality scores, so filtering could not match that applied to full-length reads. Sequences were annotated with PyIR, a Python wrapper for IgBLAST v1.9, and V/J genes and CDR3 were assigned using IMGT germline references. Reads with weak V/J assignments (E-value above 1e-6), missing CDR3, stop codons, out-of-frame junctions, or ambiguous translated residues were removed. V3J clonotypes were defined as sequences sharing the same inferred V gene, J gene, and CDR3 amino acid sequence. To compute the percentage overlap between repertoires, the number of shared unique clonotypes was divided by the size of the smaller repertoire. RTK rarefaction, the Chao1 estimator, and Recon v2.1 estimates of unobserved clonotypes were used to assess repertoire richness. OLGA was used to compute generation probabilities for all TCRbeta clonotypes that the gDNA method yielded from a few donors. This is the immuneACCESS table as TCRdb keeps it, with only in-frame sequences that have V and J called. A part of the clones is gone; compared with another copy, unresolved V genes explain less than half, and the rest is unexplained. Clonal size and the V and J genes are those of that table, whereas D and trimming came from the DNA. For this sample there are 550,000 to 850,000 clones; around 72% appear just once. The ten most abundant clones make up 1.5% to 2% of the sample.

For this clone: This receptor's antigen is unknown. No clone much larger than this one lies a single base away; base qualities are absent.

The clonotype originates from a woman aged 25 to 39 in good health. The sample consisted of memory CD4+ T cells sorted from blood. The cell subset or site label of this sample denotes: CD45RA-negative fraction. Recombination joined TRBV19 with TRBJ1-2; matching of 6 bases hints at TRBD1 as the D gene. The nucleotide sequence reads TGTGCCAGTAGTATAAAACAGGGTAGTTTTAACTATGGCTACACCTTC. This codes for CASSIKQGSFNYGYTF.